In its sample, the clone carrying this T cell receptor (beta chain) was seen once. The source of the sample is a study of OX40 agonist ivuxolimab in advanced cancers. TCRdb keeps only in-frame clones here, not all; method: immunoSEQ multiplex PCR. Of about 84,000 clones listed, 75% to 90% are singletons. The germline CDR1 and CDR2 sequences are SEHNR and FQNEAQ (reference sequence). The CDR3 runs to 12 residues. V shed 1 base and J shed 12 bases, with 13 bases lying between them. The sample consisted of CD4+ or CD8+ T cells sorted from blood, taken in a trial of the OX40 agonist ivuxolimab. This sequence joins TRBV7-9 and TRBJ2-7; maybe TRBD1 (5 bases). This receptor was taken from an adult with an advanced solid tumor such as melanoma, head and neck, liver or kidney cancer. CDR3 nucleotide sequence: TGTGCCAGCAGCTTAGAGGGCAGGGATCCGTACTTC. As protein: CASSLEGRDPYF. Filled out from reference TRBV7-9 and TRBJ2-7, the complete variable domain reads DTGVSQNPRHKITKRGQNVTFRCDPISEHNRLYWYRQTLGQGPEFLTYFQNEAQLEKSRLLSDRFSAERPKGSFSTLEIQRTEQGDSAMYLCASSLEGRDPYFGPGTRLTVT.